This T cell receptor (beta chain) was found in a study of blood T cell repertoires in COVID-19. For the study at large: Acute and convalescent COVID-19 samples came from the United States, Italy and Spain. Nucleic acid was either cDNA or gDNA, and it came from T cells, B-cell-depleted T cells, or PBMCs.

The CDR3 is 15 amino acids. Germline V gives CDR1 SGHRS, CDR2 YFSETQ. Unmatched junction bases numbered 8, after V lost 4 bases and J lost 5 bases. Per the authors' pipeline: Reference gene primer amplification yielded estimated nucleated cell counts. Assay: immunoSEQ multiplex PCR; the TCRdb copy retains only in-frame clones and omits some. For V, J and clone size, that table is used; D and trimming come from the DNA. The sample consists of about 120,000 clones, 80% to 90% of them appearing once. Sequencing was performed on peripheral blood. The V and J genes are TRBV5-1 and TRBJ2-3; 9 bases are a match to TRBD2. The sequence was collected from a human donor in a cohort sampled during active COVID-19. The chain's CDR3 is CASSRGGGGGDTQYF. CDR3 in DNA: TGCGCCAGCAGCCGCGGCGGCGGGGGGGGAGATACGCAGTATTTT.